This TCR beta chain came from a study of blood T cell repertoires in COVID-19. CDR3 size: 17 residues. Germline assignment: CDR1 KGHSH and CDR2 LQKENI. V trimming: 3 bases; J trimming: 0 bases; junction bases outside the gene matches: 8. Data came from immunoSEQ multiplex PCR; TCRdb stores just in-frame clones and leaves some out. The table includes roughly 100,000 clones, roughly 87% detected once. This chain connects TRBV18 to TRBJ1-3, with 7 bases identical to TRBD1. This sequence was found in a man aged 18 to 30 with COVID-19, enrolled during active disease. Sequencing was done on a sample of peripheral blood. The DNA of the CDR3 is TGTGCCAGCTCACCTAGAGTGGCAGGGGGCTCTGGAAACACCATATATTTT. Its protein product is CASSPRVAGGSGNTIYF.